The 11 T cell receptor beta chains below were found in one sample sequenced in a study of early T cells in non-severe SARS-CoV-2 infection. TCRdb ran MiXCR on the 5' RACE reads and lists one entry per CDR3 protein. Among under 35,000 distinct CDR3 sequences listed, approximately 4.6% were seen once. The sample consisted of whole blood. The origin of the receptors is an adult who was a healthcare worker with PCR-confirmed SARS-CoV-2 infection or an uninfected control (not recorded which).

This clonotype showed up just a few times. The CDR3 loop reads CASSLEVGQGTQYF. In DNA form, the CDR3 reads TGTGCCAGCAGCTTAGAAGTTGGACAGGGAACCCAGTACTTC. This rearrangement joins TRBV11-2 to TRBJ2-5; TRBD1 aligns across 8 bases. The germline V gene has CDR1 SGHAT and CDR2 FQNNGV. The CDR3 is 14 amino acids. J lost 8 bases, V lost 0 bases, and 5 bases had no gene match.

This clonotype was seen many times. For the CDR3, the DNA is TGTGCCATCAGCCTCCAAGGGAGGCCCAACGAGCAGTACTTC. It specifies CAISLQGRPNEQYF. The rearrangement links TRBV10-3 to TRBJ2-7; tentative D call: TRBD2 (6 bases). The germline V gene has CDR1 ENHRY and CDR2 SYGVKD. V lost 6 bases and J lost 5, with 17 bases in between. This CDR3 is built from 14 residues.

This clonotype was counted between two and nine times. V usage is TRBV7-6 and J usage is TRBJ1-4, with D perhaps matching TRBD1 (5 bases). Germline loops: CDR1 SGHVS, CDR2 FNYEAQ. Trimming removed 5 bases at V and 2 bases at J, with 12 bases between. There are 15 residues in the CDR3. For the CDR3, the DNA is TGTGCCAGCAGCGCAACAGGTTCTACTAATGAAAAACTGTTTTTT. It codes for CASSATGSTNEKLFF.

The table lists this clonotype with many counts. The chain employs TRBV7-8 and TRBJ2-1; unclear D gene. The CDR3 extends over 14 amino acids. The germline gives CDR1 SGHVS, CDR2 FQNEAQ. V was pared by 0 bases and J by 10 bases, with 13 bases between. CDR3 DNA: TGTGCCAGCAGCTTAGCAGGGATAGCATTGGAGCAGTTCTTC. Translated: CASSLAGIALEQFF.

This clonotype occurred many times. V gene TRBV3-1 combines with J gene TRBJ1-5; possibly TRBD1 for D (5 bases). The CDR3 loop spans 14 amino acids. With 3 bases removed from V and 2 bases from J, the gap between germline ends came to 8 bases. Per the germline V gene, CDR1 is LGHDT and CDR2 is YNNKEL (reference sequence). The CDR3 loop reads CASSQGGGNQPQHF. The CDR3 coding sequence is TGTGCCAGCAGCCAGGGGGGAGGCAATCAGCCCCAGCATTTT.

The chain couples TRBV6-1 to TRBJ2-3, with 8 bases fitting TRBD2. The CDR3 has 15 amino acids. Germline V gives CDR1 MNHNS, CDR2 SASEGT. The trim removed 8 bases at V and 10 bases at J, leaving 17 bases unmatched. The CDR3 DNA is TGTGCCAGCTGGCCCGGGAGCGGGGGAGCCAAAGCGCAGTATTTT. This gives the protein CASWPGSGGAKAQYF.

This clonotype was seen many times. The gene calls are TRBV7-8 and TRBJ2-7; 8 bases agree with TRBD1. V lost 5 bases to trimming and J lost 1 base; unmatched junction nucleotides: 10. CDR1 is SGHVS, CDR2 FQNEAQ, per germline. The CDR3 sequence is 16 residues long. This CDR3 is CASSDRDRTLSYEQYF. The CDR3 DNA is TGTGCCAGCAGCGACCGGGACAGGACTCTTTCCTACGAGCAGTACTTC.

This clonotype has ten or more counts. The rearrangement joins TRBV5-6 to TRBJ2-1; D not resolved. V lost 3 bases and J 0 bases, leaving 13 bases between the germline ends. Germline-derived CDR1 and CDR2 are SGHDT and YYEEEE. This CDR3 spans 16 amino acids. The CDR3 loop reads CASSSYYLGSYNEQFF. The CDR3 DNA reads TGTGCCAGCAGCTCCTACTATCTAGGCTCCTACAATGAGCAGTTCTTC.

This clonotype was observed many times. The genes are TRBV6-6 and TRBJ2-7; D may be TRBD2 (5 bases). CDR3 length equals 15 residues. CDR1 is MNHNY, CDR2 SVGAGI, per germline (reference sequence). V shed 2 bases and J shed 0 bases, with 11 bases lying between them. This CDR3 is CASSYPNGVSYEQYF. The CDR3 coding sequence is TGTGCCAGCAGTTACCCCAACGGGGTCTCCTACGAGCAGTACTTC.

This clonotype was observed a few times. CDR3 bases: TGTGCCAGCAGCCTGGGGGACATAGGACGGAGCTCCTATAATTCACCCCTCCACTTT. Translating it yields CASSLGDIGRSSYNSPLHF. The V gene is TRBV3-1, the J gene TRBJ1-6; a weak D match, TRBD1 (6 bases). Trimming took off 4 bases at V and 0 bases at J, with 19 bases between the two ends. The CDR3 has 19 residues. CDR1 LGHDT and CDR2 YNNKEL come from the germline V gene (reference sequence).

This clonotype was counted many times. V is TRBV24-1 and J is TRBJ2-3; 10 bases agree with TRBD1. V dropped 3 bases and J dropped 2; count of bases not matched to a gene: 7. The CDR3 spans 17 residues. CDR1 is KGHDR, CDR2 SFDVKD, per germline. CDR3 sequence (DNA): TGTGCCACCAGTGATCTTGGACAGGGGGTCCACACAGATACGCAGTATTTT. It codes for CATSDLGQGVHTDTQYF.